This TCR beta chain was retrieved from a study of PD-1 blockade in classical Hodgkin lymphoma. The protocol was immunoSEQ multiplex PCR, while the TCRdb copy is restricted to in-frame clones and leaves out a portion. The data show 10,000 to 15,000 clones, with 90% seen just once and 0.5% held by the top ten. Every single patient, without exception, relapsed after autologous stem cell transplantation, and brentuximab vedotin exposure varied. With magnetic negative selection, CD4+ T cells were purified from PBMCs that had been thawed. This CDR3 spans 14 amino acids. Trimming shortened V by 4 bases and J by 4 bases, and 11 bases separated the two germline ends. Germline assignment: CDR1 SGHAT and CDR2 FQNNGV.

This receptor was obtained from a human donor with classical Hodgkin lymphoma. V usage is TRBV11-2 and J usage is TRBJ1-5; TRBD1 might be the D (5 bases). Sample: CD4+ T cells from blood, taken at baseline. CDR3 amino acids: CASSSSGGNQPQHF. Written as DNA, the CDR3 is TGTGCCAGCAGCTCTAGCGGGGGAAATCAGCCCCAGCATTTT. The full variable domain, completed using reference TRBV11-2 and TRBJ1-5, is EAGVAQSPRYKIIEKRQSVAFWCNPISGHATLYWYQQILGQGPKLLIQFQNNGVVDDSQLPKDRFSAERLKGVDSTLKIQPAKLEDSAVYLCASSSSGGNQPQHFGDGTRLSIL.